This note documents a single T cell receptor (beta chain) sequence. What it binds is not known. These data are taken from a study of vaccination and CD4 T cells after COVID-19. Germline values: CDR1 SQVTM, CDR2 ANQGSEA. Trimming pared 7 bases from V and 2 bases from J, leaving 11 bases between. The CDR3 spans 12 residues. An Oncomine TCR Beta short-read assay was used to sequence the DNA from cultured CD4+ T cells. Genomic DNA was drawn out of CD4+ T cells grown in culture. TCRdb re-called the PCR reads through MiXCR, storing one row per CDR3 protein. The table includes a few thousand distinct CDR3 sequences, roughly 25% detected once. Treatment of the sample: roughly 11-day PBMC culture with coronavirus spike peptide pools or control peptides (ViraFEST assay). CD4+ T cells were isolated by negative selection after roughly 9 days of culture.

This TCR was recovered from a human donor who had recovered from COVID-19. The sequenced sample was CD4+ T cells from blood, cultured in vitro, obtained after SARS-CoV-2 vaccination. This chain connects TRBV29-1 to TRBJ1-1; D not resolved. CDR3 in amino acids: CSARQQNTEAFF. The CDR3 coding sequence is TGCAGCGCGAGGCAGCAAAACACTGAAGCTTTCTTT.